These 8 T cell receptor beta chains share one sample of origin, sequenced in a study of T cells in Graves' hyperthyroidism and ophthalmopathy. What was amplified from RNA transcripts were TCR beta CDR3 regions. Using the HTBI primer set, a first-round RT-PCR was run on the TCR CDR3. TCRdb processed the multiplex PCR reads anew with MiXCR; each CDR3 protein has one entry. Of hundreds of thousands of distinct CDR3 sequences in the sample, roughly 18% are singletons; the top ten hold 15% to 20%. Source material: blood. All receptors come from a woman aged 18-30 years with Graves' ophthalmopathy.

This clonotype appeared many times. CDR3 protein: CASSLNPSTDTQYF. CDR3 sequence (DNA): TGCGCCAGCAGCTTGAATCCTAGCACAGATACGCAGTATTTT. The V call is TRBV5-1, the J call TRBJ2-3; D not resolved. CDR1 is SGHRS and CDR2 is YFSETQ in the germline V gene. The ends were cut back, 1 base at V and 0 bases at J, with 6 bases in the middle. The CDR3 has 14 amino acids.

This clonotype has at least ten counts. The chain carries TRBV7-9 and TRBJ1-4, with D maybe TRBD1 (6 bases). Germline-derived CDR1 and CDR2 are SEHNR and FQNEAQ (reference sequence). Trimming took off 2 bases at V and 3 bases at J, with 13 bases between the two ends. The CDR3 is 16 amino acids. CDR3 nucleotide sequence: TGTGCCAGCAGCTTACACTACAGGGCTTCTAATGAAAAACTGTTTTTT. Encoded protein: CASSLHYRASNEKLFF.

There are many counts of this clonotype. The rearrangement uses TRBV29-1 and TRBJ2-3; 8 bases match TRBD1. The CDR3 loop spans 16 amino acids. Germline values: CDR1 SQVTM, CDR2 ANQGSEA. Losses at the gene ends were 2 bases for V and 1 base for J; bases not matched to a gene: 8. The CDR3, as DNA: TGCAGCGTTGAACCGACAGGGGAGTTTCGCACAGATACGCAGTATTTT. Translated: CSVEPTGEFRTDTQYF.

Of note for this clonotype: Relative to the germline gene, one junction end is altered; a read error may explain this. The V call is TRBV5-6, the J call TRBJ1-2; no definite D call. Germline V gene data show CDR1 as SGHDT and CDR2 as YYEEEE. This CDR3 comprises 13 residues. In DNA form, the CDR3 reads TGTGCCAGCAGTTTGGGAAGGGCAGAAGGCTACACCTTC. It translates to CASSLGRAEGYTF.

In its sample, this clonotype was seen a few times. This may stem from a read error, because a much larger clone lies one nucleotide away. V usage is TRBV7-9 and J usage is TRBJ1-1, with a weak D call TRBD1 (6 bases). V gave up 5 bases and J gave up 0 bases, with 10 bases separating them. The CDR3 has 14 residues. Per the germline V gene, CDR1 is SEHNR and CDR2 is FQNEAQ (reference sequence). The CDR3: CASSRGAVNTEAFF. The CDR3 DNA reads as TGTGCCAGCAGCCGGGGGGCAGTGAACACTGAAGCTTTCTTT.

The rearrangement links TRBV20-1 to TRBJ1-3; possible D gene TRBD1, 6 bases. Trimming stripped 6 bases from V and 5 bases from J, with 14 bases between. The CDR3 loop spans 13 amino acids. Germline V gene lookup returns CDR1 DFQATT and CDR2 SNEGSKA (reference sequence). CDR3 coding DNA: TGCAGTGCGGGGGGGGGCCATAGAAACACCATATATTTT. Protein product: CSAGGGHRNTIYF.

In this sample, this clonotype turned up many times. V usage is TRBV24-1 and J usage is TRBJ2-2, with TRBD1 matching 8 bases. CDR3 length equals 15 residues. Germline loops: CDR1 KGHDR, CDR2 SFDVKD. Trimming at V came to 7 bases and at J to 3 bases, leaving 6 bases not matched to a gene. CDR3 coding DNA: TGTGCCACCAGGTTCGGACAGGGTTACACCGGGGAGCTGTTTTTT. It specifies CATRFGQGYTGELFF.

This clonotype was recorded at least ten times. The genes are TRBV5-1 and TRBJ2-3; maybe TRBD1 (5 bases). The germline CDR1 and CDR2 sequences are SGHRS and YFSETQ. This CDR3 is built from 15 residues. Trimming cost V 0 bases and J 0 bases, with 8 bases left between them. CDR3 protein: CASSLEQESTDTQYF. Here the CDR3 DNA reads TGCGCCAGCAGCTTGGAACAGGAGAGCACAGATACGCAGTATTTT.